A selection of T cell receptor beta chains follows, all from one sample in a study of shared clonotypes between healthy human individuals. Here immunoSEQ multiplex PCR was the method, and the copy in TCRdb shows in-frame clones only, minus some. This table holds more than 2,000,000 clones, around nine tenths found once. The sequencing input was naive CD4+ T cells sorted from blood. The receptors come from a man between 18 and 29 years old in good health. Each CDR3 is given with its conserved first and last residue. A D gene is named only where the DNA matches it firmly. The size of a clone is reported for some rows only, either as once, few or many, or as a class for expanded clones.

clone size	V gene	J gene	D gene	CDR3 DNA	CDR3 protein
-	TRBV7-3	TRBJ2-5	TRBD2	TGTGCCAGCAGCTTTCAACCAGCGGGGGTTCAGGAGACCCAGTACTTC	CASSFQPAGVQETQYF
-	TRBV5-5	TRBJ1-2	-	TGTGCCAGCAGCTTCGCAGGGAGAAATAACTATGGCTACACCTTC	CASSFAGRNNYGYTF
-	TRBV6-1	TRBJ1-1	TRBD1	TGTGCCAGCAGTGATGTATCAGGACAGGGGGCAGGTGAAGCTTTCTTT	CASSDVSGQGAGEAFF
once	TRBV7-9	TRBJ2-5	TRBD1	TGTGCCAGCAGCCCGAGTCGGACAGGGGAGACCCAGTACTTC	CASSPSRTGETQYF
-	TRBV9	TRBJ2-7	-	TGTGCCAGCAGCGTAGGCGCGGCCAGCTCCTACGAGCAGTACTTC	CASSVGAASSYEQYF
-	TRBV7-2	TRBJ2-1	TRBD2	TGTGCCAGCAGCCCGGCTAGCGGGAGGTACAATGAGCAGTTCTTC	CASSPASGRYNEQFF
-	TRBV6-4	TRBJ1-1	-	TGTGCCAGCAGGATAGAAGAGAACAGCGAAGCTTTCTTT	CASRIEENSEAFF
-	TRBV7-9	TRBJ2-1	TRBD2	TGTGCCAGCAGCTTAGCGAGGAGGACTAGCTATATGTATGAGCAGTTCTTC	CASSLARRTSYMYEQFF
-	TRBV5-4	TRBJ2-3	TRBD2	TGTGCCAGCAGCCCACAACTAGCGGGGTTGAGAGATACGCAGTATTTT	CASSPQLAGLRDTQYF
-	TRBV6-5	TRBJ2-3	-	TGTGCCAGCAGTTACTCGAAGGGTTTCGCAGAAGATACGCAGTATTTT	CASSYSKGFAEDTQYF
-	TRBV2	TRBJ2-2	-	TGTGCCAGCAGTCGCAGCACCGGGGAGCTGTTTTTT	CASSRSTGELFF
once	TRBV5-5	TRBJ2-1	-	TGTGCCAGCAGCTACGCGGGTTTGGGGCAGTTCTTC	CASSYAGLGQFF
-	TRBV18	TRBJ2-7	TRBD2	TGTGCCAGCTCACTTAGCGGGGGGGCTCACTACGAGCAGTACTTC	CASSLSGGAHYEQYF
-	TRBV7-8	TRBJ2-3	-	TGTGCCAGCAGCTTAGGCGGGACTAGCACAGATACGCAGTATTTT	CASSLGGTSTDTQYF
-	TRBV12-5	TRBJ1-1	-	TGTGCTAGTGGACTGGTAGGGGAACAGGGAGGGGACACTGAAGCTTTCTTT	CASGLVGEQGGDTEAFF
once	TRBV7-9	TRBJ1-2	TRBD1	TGTGCCAGCAGCTTAGTATTTGGCCAGGGGGTCTATGGCTACACCTTC	CASSLVFGQGVYGYTF
-	TRBV28	TRBJ1-2	TRBD1	TGTGCCAGCAGTTTTCTTCCCGGGACAGGGGTGGGTACTAACTATGGCTACACCTTC	CASSFLPGTGVGTNYGYTF
-	TRBV7-9	TRBJ2-7	-	TGTGCCAGCAGCTTACGGGGTCTCTACGAGCAGTACTTC	CASSLRGLYEQYF
-	TRBV7-2	TRBJ1-1	-	TGTGCCAGCAGCTTCGGTGGGTCCACTGAAGCTTTCTTT	CASSFGGSTEAFF
-	TRBV11-3	TRBJ2-7	TRBD2	TGTGCCAGCAGCTCCTCCCCGGGACTAGCTTACGAGCAGTACTTC	CASSSSPGLAYEQYF
few	TRBV19	TRBJ1-1	-	TGTGCCAGTAGTATCACCGGTGGGGGTAGTGGCACTGAAGCTTTCTTT	CASSITGGGSGTEAFF
-	TRBV11-2	TRBJ2-1	TRBD2	TGTGCCAGCAGCTTGCTAGCGGGGATGTGGGATGAGCAGTTCTTC	CASSLLAGMWDEQFF